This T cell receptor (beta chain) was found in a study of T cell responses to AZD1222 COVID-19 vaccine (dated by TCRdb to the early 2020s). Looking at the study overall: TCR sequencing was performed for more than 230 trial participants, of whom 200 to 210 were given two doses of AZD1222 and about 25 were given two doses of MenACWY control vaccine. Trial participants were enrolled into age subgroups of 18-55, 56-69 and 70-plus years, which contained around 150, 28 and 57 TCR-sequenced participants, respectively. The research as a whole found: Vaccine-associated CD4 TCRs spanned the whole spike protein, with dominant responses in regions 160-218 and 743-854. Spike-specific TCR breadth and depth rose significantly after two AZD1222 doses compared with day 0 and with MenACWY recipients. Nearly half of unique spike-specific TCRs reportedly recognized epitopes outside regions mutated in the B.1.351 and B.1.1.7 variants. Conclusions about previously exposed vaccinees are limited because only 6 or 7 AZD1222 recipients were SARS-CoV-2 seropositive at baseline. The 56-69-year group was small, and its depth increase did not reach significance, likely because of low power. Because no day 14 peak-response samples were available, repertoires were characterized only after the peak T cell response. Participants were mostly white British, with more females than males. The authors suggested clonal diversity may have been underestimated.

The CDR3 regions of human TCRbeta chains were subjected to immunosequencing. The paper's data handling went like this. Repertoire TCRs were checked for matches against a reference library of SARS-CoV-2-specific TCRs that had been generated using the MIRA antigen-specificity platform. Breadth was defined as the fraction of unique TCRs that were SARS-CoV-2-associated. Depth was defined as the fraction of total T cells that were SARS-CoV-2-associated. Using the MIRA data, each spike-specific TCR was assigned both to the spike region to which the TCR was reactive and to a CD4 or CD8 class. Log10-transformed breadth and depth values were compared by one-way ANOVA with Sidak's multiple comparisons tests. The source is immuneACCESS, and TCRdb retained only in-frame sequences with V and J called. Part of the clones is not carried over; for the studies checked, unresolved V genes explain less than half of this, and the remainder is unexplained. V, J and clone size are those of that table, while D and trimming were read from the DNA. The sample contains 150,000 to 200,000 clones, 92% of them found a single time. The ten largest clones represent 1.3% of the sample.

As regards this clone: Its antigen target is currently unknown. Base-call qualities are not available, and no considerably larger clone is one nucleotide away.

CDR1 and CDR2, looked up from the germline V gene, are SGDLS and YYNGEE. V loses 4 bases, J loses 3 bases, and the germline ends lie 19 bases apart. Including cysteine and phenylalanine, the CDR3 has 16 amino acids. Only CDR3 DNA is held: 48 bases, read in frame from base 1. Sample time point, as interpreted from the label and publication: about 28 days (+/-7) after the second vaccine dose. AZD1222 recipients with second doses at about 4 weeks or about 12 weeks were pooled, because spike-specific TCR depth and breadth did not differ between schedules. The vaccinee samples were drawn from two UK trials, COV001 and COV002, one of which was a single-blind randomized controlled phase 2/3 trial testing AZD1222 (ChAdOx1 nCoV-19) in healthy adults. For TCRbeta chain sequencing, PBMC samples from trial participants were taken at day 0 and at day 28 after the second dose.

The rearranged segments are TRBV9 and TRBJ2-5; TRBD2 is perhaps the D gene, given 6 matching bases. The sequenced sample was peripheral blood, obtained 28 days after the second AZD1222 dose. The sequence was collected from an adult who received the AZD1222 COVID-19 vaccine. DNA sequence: TGTGCCAGCAGCACCCCCGCCGGGGGAGGAGAAGAGACCCAGTACTTC. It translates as CASSTPAGGGEETQYF.